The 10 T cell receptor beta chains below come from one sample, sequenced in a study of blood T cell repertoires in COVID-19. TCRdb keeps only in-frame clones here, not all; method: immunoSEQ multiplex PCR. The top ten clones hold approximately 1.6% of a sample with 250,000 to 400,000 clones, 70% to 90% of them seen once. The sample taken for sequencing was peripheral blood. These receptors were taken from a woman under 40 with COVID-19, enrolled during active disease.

CDR3 sequence reads: CASSVEGGESYEQYF. CDR3 nucleotides: TGTGCCAGCAGCGTAGAGGGAGGGGAGTCCTACGAGCAGTACTTC. The rearrangement joins TRBV9 to TRBJ2-7; TRBD2 aligns across 7 bases. Per the germline V gene, CDR1 is SGDLS and CDR2 is YYNGEE. V trimming: 0 bases; J trimming: 1 base; junction bases outside the gene matches: 4. The length of the CDR3 is 15 residues.

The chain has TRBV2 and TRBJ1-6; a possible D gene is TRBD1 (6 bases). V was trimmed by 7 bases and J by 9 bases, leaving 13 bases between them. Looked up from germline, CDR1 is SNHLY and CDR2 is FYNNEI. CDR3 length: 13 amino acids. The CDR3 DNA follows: TGTGCCAGCATCCGGCAGGGGAGTTCACCCCTCCACTTT. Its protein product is CASIRQGSSPLHF.

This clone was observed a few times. The CDR3 loop reads CASSSRGHFGSKNIQYF. In DNA, the CDR3 is TGTGCCAGCAGTTCCCGAGGCCATTTCGGGTCCAAAAACATTCAGTACTTC. The rearrangement joins TRBV3-1 (or the pseudogene TRBV3-2) to TRBJ2-4, with no clear D. This CDR3 region has 17 residues. The germline V gene has CDR1 LGHDT and CDR2 YNNKEL (reference sequence). V was cut by 6 bases and J by 2 bases, with 20 bases left in between.

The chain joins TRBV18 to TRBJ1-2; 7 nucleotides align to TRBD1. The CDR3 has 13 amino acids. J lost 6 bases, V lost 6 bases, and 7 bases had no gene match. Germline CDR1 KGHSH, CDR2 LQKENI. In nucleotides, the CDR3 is TGTGCCAGCTCCCAAGGACAGGCAAATGGCTACACCTTC. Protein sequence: CASSQGQANGYTF.

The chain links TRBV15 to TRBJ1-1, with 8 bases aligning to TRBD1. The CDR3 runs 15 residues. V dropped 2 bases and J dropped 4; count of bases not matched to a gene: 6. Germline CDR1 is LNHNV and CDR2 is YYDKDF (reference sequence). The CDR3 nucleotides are TGTGCCACCAGCAGACCCCGGGACAGGACCACTGAAGCTTTCTTT. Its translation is CATSRPRDRTTEAFF.

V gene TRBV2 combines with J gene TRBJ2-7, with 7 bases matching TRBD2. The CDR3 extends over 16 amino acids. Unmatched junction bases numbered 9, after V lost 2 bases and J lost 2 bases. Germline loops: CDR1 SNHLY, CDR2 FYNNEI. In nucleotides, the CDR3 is TGTGCCAGCAGTGAATTGGGTGGGGGGGACCCCTACGAGCAGTACGTC. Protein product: CASSELGGGDPYEQYV.

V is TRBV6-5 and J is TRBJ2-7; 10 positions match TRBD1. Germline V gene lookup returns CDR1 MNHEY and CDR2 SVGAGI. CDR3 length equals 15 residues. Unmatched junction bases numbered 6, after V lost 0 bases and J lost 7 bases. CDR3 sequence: CASSYSRQGAREQYF. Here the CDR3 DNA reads TGTGCCAGCAGTTACTCGCGACAGGGGGCTCGGGAGCAGTACTTC.

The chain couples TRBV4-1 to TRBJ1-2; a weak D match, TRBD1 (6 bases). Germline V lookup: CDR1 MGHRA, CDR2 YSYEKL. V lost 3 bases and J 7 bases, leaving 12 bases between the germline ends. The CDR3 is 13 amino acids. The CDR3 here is CASSQQGGIGYTF. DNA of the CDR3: TGCGCCAGCAGCCAGCAAGGGGGAATTGGCTACACCTTC.

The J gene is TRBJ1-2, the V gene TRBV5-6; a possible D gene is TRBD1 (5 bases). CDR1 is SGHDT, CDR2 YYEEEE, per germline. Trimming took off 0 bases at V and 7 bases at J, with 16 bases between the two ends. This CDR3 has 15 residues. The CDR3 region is CASSLAGQGLLGYTF. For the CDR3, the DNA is TGTGCCAGCAGCTTGGCCGGGCAGGGCCTACTTGGCTACACCTTC.

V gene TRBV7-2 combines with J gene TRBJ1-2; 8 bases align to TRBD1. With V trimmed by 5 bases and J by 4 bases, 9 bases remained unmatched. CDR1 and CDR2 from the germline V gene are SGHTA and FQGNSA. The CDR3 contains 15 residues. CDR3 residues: CASSHRGSTSYGYTF. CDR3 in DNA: TGTGCCAGCAGCCACAGGGGGAGTACTAGCTATGGCTACACCTTC.